A selection of T cell receptor beta chains follows, all from one sample in a study of T cell responses to AZD1222 COVID-19 vaccine. Clones were read by immunoSEQ multiplex PCR, and TCRdb kept only the in-frame ones, dropping some. The data contain 150,000 to 200,000 clones, 94% of them singletons. The specimen was peripheral blood, collected 28 days after the second AZD1222 dose. These TCRs come from an adult who received the AZD1222 COVID-19 vaccine. The CDR3 runs from the conserved cysteine through the conserved F or W. The order of the fields is J gene, D gene, clone size, V gene, CDR3 DNA, CDR3 protein. A D gene is named only where the DNA matches it firmly. Where a row states a size, it is once, few, many or the class of an expanded clone; other rows omit it.

j_call: TRBJ2-3; d_call: TRBD1; clone_size: NA; v_call: TRBV19; cdr3_nt: TGTGCCAGTAGTCTCGGACAGGGACCAGATACGCAGTATTTT; cdr3_aa: CASSLGQGPDTQYF
j_call: TRBJ2-1; d_call: TRBD2; clone_size: once; v_call: TRBV28; cdr3_nt: TGTGCCAGCACCCAGGGACCAGGACTAGCGAGCTCCTACAATGAGCAGTTCTTC; cdr3_aa: CASTQGPGLASSYNEQFF
j_call: TRBJ1-2; d_call: NA; clone_size: once; v_call: TRBV6-1; cdr3_nt: TGTGCCAGCAGTGAGCGATTTGGACACCAGCGGAACACCTTC; cdr3_aa: CASSERFGHQRNTF
j_call: TRBJ2-7; d_call: TRBD2; clone_size: NA; v_call: TRBV18; cdr3_nt: TGTGCCAGCTCACCATTGGGACTAAAAAGCGGGAGCTACGAGCAGTACTTC; cdr3_aa: CASSPLGLKSGSYEQYF
j_call: TRBJ2-5; d_call: NA; clone_size: NA; v_call: TRBV20-1; cdr3_nt: TGCAGTGCTAGTCTCCTCGGAGAGACCCAGTACTTC; cdr3_aa: CSASLLGETQYF
j_call: TRBJ2-7; d_call: NA; clone_size: NA; v_call: TRBV30; cdr3_nt: TGTGCCTGGAGTGTCGGGAACGGGAGCGGCGAGCAGTACTTC; cdr3_aa: CAWSVGNGSGEQYF
j_call: TRBJ2-1; d_call: NA; clone_size: NA; v_call: TRBV7-6; cdr3_nt: TGTGCCAGCAGCTTACCCGGGTTAGGTGAGCAGTTCTTC; cdr3_aa: CASSLPGLGEQFF
j_call: TRBJ2-7; d_call: TRBD1; clone_size: NA; v_call: TRBV7-2; cdr3_nt: TGTGCCAGCAGCAAACCGGGACAGTCCTACGAGCAGTACTTC; cdr3_aa: CASSKPGQSYEQYF
j_call: TRBJ2-7; d_call: NA; clone_size: NA; v_call: TRBV7-2; cdr3_nt: TGTGCCAGCAGCTTATTCAGCGGAGCCTACGAGCAGTACTTC; cdr3_aa: CASSLFSGAYEQYF
j_call: TRBJ2-5; d_call: NA; clone_size: NA; v_call: TRBV12-3/TRBV12-4; cdr3_nt: TGTGCCAGCAGTGACATAGCGCTAGAGACCCAGTACTTC; cdr3_aa: CASSDIALETQYF
j_call: TRBJ2-1; d_call: TRBD2; clone_size: NA; v_call: TRBV7-9; cdr3_nt: TGTGCCAGCCGGACTAGCGCCTCCAATGAGCAGTTCTTC; cdr3_aa: CASRTSASNEQFF
j_call: TRBJ1-4; d_call: NA; clone_size: NA; v_call: TRBV5-4; cdr3_nt: TGTGCCAGCAGTCTGGACCTAACTAATGAAAAACTGTTTTTT; cdr3_aa: CASSLDLTNEKLFF
j_call: TRBJ2-7; d_call: NA; clone_size: once; v_call: TRBV7-2; cdr3_nt: TGTGCCAGCAGCTTAGGTGCCGAGCAGTACTTC; cdr3_aa: CASSLGAEQYF
j_call: TRBJ1-2; d_call: NA; clone_size: NA; v_call: TRBV4-1; cdr3_nt: TGCGCCAGCAGCCAAGTGGCACTAGCTAACTATGGCTACACCTTC; cdr3_aa: CASSQVALANYGYTF
j_call: TRBJ2-2; d_call: NA; clone_size: NA; v_call: TRBV4-1; cdr3_nt: TGCGCCAGCAGCCAAGAAGTCTTCCCATACACCGGGGAGCTGTTTTTT; cdr3_aa: CASSQEVFPYTGELFF
j_call: TRBJ2-7; d_call: TRBD1; clone_size: few; v_call: TRBV5-4; cdr3_nt: TGTGCCAGCAGCTTGCGGGCAGGGGGCTTCCACGAGCAGTACTTC; cdr3_aa: CASSLRAGGFHEQYF
j_call: TRBJ2-7; d_call: NA; clone_size: NA; v_call: TRBV4-3; cdr3_nt: TGCGCCAGCAGCCACAGTCGGAGGGGTTACTACGAGCAGTACTTC; cdr3_aa: CASSHSRRGYYEQYF
j_call: TRBJ2-7; d_call: NA; clone_size: NA; v_call: TRBV4-1; cdr3_nt: TGCGCCAGCAGTCGGCTAGCGACCAGCTCCTACGAGCAGTACTTC; cdr3_aa: CASSRLATSSYEQYF
j_call: TRBJ2-7; d_call: TRBD1; clone_size: NA; v_call: TRBV18; cdr3_nt: TGTGCCAGCTCACCTATGGGACAGATCTACGAGCAGTACTTC; cdr3_aa: CASSPMGQIYEQYF
j_call: TRBJ1-2; d_call: NA; clone_size: NA; v_call: TRBV28; cdr3_nt: TGTGCCAGCAGTTTTAGAGGGGCAGCTAACTATGGCTACACCTTC; cdr3_aa: CASSFRGAANYGYTF
j_call: TRBJ1-5; d_call: NA; clone_size: NA; v_call: TRBV18; cdr3_nt: TGTGCCAGCTCACCAGAGGAAGCTCGCAATCAGCCCCAGCATTTT; cdr3_aa: CASSPEEARNQPQHF
j_call: TRBJ1-2; d_call: NA; clone_size: once; v_call: TRBV9; cdr3_nt: TGTGCCAGCAGCGTTGGACAGTCCAACCGGGGCTACACCTTC; cdr3_aa: CASSVGQSNRGYTF
j_call: TRBJ2-1; d_call: NA; clone_size: NA; v_call: TRBV24-1; cdr3_nt: TGTGCCACCATGGGGGCGGGGAATGAGCAGTTCTTC; cdr3_aa: CATMGAGNEQFF
j_call: TRBJ1-5; d_call: NA; clone_size: NA; v_call: TRBV10-3; cdr3_nt: TGTGCCATCAGTGGGGTTTCACGCAATCAGCCCCAGCATTTT; cdr3_aa: CAISGVSRNQPQHF
j_call: TRBJ2-7; d_call: NA; clone_size: NA; v_call: TRBV5-1; cdr3_nt: TGCGCCAGCAGCTCCCAGAAGCTGATGCGGAGACTGAGCTACGAGCAGTACTTC; cdr3_aa: CASSSQKLMRRLSYEQYF
j_call: TRBJ2-1; d_call: TRBD2; clone_size: few; v_call: TRBV7-3; cdr3_nt: TGTGCCAGCAGCCATCGACTAGCGGGGGTAAATGAGCAGTTCTTC; cdr3_aa: CASSHRLAGVNEQFF
j_call: TRBJ2-7; d_call: TRBD2; clone_size: NA; v_call: TRBV2; cdr3_nt: TGTGCCAGCTTAGCGGGAGGGGTTGAGCAGTACTTC; cdr3_aa: CASLAGGVEQYF
j_call: TRBJ1-4; d_call: TRBD1; clone_size: NA; v_call: TRBV15; cdr3_nt: TGTGCCACCAGCGAAAACCCACAGGGGGTTAATGAAAAACTGTTTTTT; cdr3_aa: CATSENPQGVNEKLFF
j_call: TRBJ1-1; d_call: NA; clone_size: NA; v_call: TRBV2; cdr3_nt: TGTGCCAGCAGTGAGATGGGGAATGAAGCTTTCTTT; cdr3_aa: CASSEMGNEAFF
j_call: TRBJ1-3; d_call: TRBD1; clone_size: NA; v_call: TRBV5-1; cdr3_nt: TGCGCCAGCAGCTTACGACAGGGGAGTGGAAACACCATATATTTT; cdr3_aa: CASSLRQGSGNTIYF
j_call: TRBJ2-2; d_call: TRBD2; clone_size: NA; v_call: TRBV6-5; cdr3_nt: TGTGCCAGCAGGGGACTAGTTTCCGGGGAGCTGTTTTTT; cdr3_aa: CASRGLVSGELFF
j_call: TRBJ2-7; d_call: TRBD2; clone_size: NA; v_call: TRBV9; cdr3_nt: TGTGTCAGCGGTAGCGGGGACTACGAGCAGTACTTC; cdr3_aa: CVSGSGDYEQYF
j_call: TRBJ2-1; d_call: TRBD2; clone_size: NA; v_call: TRBV4-3; cdr3_nt: TGCGCCAGCAGCCAGGTTATCGCGGGAGTCGCCAGCCCCCCCTACAATGAGCAGTTCTTC; cdr3_aa: CASSQVIAGVASPPYNEQFF
j_call: TRBJ1-1; d_call: NA; clone_size: NA; v_call: TRBV7-9; cdr3_nt: TGTGCCAGCAGCCAAATTGACACTGAAGCTTTCTTT; cdr3_aa: CASSQIDTEAFF
j_call: TRBJ2-1; d_call: TRBD2; clone_size: NA; v_call: TRBV14; cdr3_nt: TGTGCCAGCAGCCAATTCGAGCGGGAGATCGAAAGGCAGTTCTTC; cdr3_aa: CASSQFEREIERQFF
j_call: TRBJ1-1; d_call: NA; clone_size: once; v_call: TRBV28; cdr3_nt: TGTGCCAGCACCCCGGGGGGGGAGCCTGAAGCTTTCTTT; cdr3_aa: CASTPGGEPEAFF
j_call: TRBJ1-1; d_call: NA; clone_size: NA; v_call: TRBV4-1; cdr3_nt: TGCGCCAGCAGCCCCGGACAGAAAAACACTGAAGCTTTCTTT; cdr3_aa: CASSPGQKNTEAFF
j_call: TRBJ2-5; d_call: NA; clone_size: NA; v_call: TRBV4-3; cdr3_nt: TGCGCCAGCAGCCAAGAGTGGGGACGGCAAGAGACCCAGTACTTC; cdr3_aa: CASSQEWGRQETQYF
j_call: TRBJ2-1; d_call: NA; clone_size: NA; v_call: TRBV4-3; cdr3_nt: TGCGCCAGCAGCCAAGATCTCGGCGCGAGCTCCTACAATGAGCAGTTCTTC; cdr3_aa: CASSQDLGASSYNEQFF
j_call: TRBJ1-2; d_call: NA; clone_size: NA; v_call: TRBV20-1; cdr3_nt: TGCAGTGCTCCCGAAAGGGGCTACACCTTC; cdr3_aa: CSAPERGYTF
j_call: TRBJ2-7; d_call: NA; clone_size: NA; v_call: TRBV18; cdr3_nt: TGTGCCAGCTCACCACCGAGTAGGCCCTACGAGCAGTACTTC; cdr3_aa: CASSPPSRPYEQYF
j_call: TRBJ1-2; d_call: TRBD1; clone_size: NA; v_call: TRBV28; cdr3_nt: TGTGCCAGCAGCCTCCCCCAGGGGGAAGGCTATGGCTACACCTTC; cdr3_aa: CASSLPQGEGYGYTF
j_call: TRBJ2-6; d_call: NA; clone_size: NA; v_call: TRBV30; cdr3_nt: TGTGCCTGGGACCGTAGCTCTGGGGCCAACGTCCTGACTTTC; cdr3_aa: CAWDRSSGANVLTF
j_call: TRBJ2-7; d_call: TRBD1; clone_size: few; v_call: TRBV4-2; cdr3_nt: TGTGCCAGCAGCCCCACCGGGACAGCCTCCTACGAGCAGTACTTC; cdr3_aa: CASSPTGTASYEQYF
j_call: TRBJ1-2; d_call: NA; clone_size: NA; v_call: TRBV3-1/TRBV3-2; cdr3_nt: TGTGCCAGCAGCCCCTCGGGGGTTGTCAATGGCTACACCTTC; cdr3_aa: CASSPSGVVNGYTF
j_call: TRBJ2-1; d_call: TRBD2; clone_size: few; v_call: TRBV2; cdr3_nt: TGTGCCAGCACTTTGCCCGGGACTAGCAGTGAGCAGTTCTTC; cdr3_aa: CASTLPGTSSEQFF
j_call: TRBJ1-1; d_call: NA; clone_size: NA; v_call: TRBV11-2; cdr3_nt: TGTGCCAGCACGCTCGGGCGGACGAACACTGAAGCTTTCTTT; cdr3_aa: CASTLGRTNTEAFF
j_call: TRBJ2-1; d_call: NA; clone_size: once; v_call: TRBV7-9; cdr3_nt: TGTGCCAGCAGCTATAGCGATGAGCAGTTCTTC; cdr3_aa: CASSYSDEQFF
j_call: TRBJ2-1; d_call: NA; clone_size: once; v_call: TRBV6-6; cdr3_nt: TGTGCCAGCTCCTTAGGTGAGGGGAATGAGCAGTTCTTC; cdr3_aa: CASSLGEGNEQFF
j_call: TRBJ2-5; d_call: NA; clone_size: NA; v_call: TRBV5-1; cdr3_nt: TGCGCCAGCAGCCCCGGGGCCCTTATCCCGGGGGAGACCCAGTACTTC; cdr3_aa: CASSPGALIPGETQYF
j_call: TRBJ2-2; d_call: NA; clone_size: NA; v_call: TRBV7-2; cdr3_nt: TGTGCCAGCAGCTTAGCGGACACCGGGGAGCTGTTTTTT; cdr3_aa: CASSLADTGELFF
j_call: TRBJ1-4; d_call: TRBD1; clone_size: NA; v_call: TRBV28; cdr3_nt: TGTGCCAGCAGTTTACCGACAGGGGGTAATGAAAAACTGTTTTTT; cdr3_aa: CASSLPTGGNEKLFF
j_call: TRBJ1-4; d_call: NA; clone_size: NA; v_call: TRBV19; cdr3_nt: TGTGCCTCAAGGGGGGGTTTCGGTGAAAAACTGTTTTTT; cdr3_aa: CASRGGFGEKLFF
j_call: TRBJ2-7; d_call: NA; clone_size: NA; v_call: TRBV6-2/TRBV6-3; cdr3_nt: TGTGCCAGCAGTCATTCCTACGAGCAGTACTTC; cdr3_aa: CASSHSYEQYF
j_call: TRBJ1-2; d_call: TRBD1; clone_size: NA; v_call: TRBV9; cdr3_nt: TGTGCCAGCAGCACTCACAGAGGGACAGCCTCCTACTATGGCTACACCTTC; cdr3_aa: CASSTHRGTASYYGYTF
j_call: TRBJ1-2; d_call: NA; clone_size: NA; v_call: TRBV7-9; cdr3_nt: TGTGCCAGCAGCCCGGGGATTAACTATGGCTACACCTTC; cdr3_aa: CASSPGINYGYTF
j_call: TRBJ2-2; d_call: NA; clone_size: NA; v_call: TRBV11-2; cdr3_nt: TGTGCCAGCAGCTCCTACAGCATGAACACCGGGGAGCTGTTTTTT; cdr3_aa: CASSSYSMNTGELFF
j_call: TRBJ2-1; d_call: NA; clone_size: NA; v_call: TRBV11-3; cdr3_nt: TGTGCCAGCAGCTACGGCCCTTTAGGCTCCTACAATGAGCAGTTCTTC; cdr3_aa: CASSYGPLGSYNEQFF
j_call: TRBJ2-7; d_call: NA; clone_size: once; v_call: TRBV5-4; cdr3_nt: TGTGCCAGCAGCTTGGGGTGGCACGAGCAGTACTTC; cdr3_aa: CASSLGWHEQYF
j_call: TRBJ2-2; d_call: NA; clone_size: NA; v_call: TRBV3-1/TRBV3-2; cdr3_nt: TGTGCCAGCAGCCCATCCGAGTTGCAGGTTGAAGACGGGGAGCTGTTTTTT; cdr3_aa: CASSPSELQVEDGELFF